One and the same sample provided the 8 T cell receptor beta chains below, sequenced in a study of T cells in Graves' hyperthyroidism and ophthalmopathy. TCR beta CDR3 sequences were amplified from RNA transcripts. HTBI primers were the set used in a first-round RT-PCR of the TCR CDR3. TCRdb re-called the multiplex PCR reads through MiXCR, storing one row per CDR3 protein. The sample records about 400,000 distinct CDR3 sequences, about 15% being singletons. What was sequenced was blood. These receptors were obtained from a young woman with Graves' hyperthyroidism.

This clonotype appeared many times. The CDR3 DNA reads as TGTGCCAGCAGTTGGGAGACAGGGAGTACTGAAGCTTTCTTT. It is translated as CASSWETGSTEAFF. J is TRBJ1-1 and V is TRBV27; TRBD1 matches 7 bases. The V gene's germline CDR1 is MNHEY and CDR2 SMNVEV (reference sequence). The length of the CDR3 is 14 residues. J gave up 5 bases and V 4 bases, and 7 bases lay outside the gene matches.

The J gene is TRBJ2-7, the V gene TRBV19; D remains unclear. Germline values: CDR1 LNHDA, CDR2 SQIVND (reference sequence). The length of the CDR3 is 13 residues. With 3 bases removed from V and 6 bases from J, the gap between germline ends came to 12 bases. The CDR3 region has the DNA TGTGCCAGTAGTATTATGGCAGGACCCGAGCAGTACTTC. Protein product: CASSIMAGPEQYF.

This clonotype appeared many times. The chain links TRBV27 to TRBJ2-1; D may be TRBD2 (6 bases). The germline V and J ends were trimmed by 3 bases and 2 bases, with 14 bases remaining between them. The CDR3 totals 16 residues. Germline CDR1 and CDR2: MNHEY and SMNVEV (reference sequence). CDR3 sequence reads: CASSFGGSEPYNEQFF. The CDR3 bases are TGTGCCAGCAGTTTTGGAGGGAGTGAACCCTACAATGAGCAGTTCTTC.

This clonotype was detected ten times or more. DNA for the CDR3: TGTGCCAGCAGCTTGTCAGGGGGCGAGCAGTTCTTC. It encodes CASSLSGGEQFF. The chain has TRBV5-5 and TRBJ2-1, with TRBD1 matching 8 bases. This CDR3 contains 12 residues. V lost 1 base, J lost 10 bases, and 1 base stayed unmatched. Germline-derived CDR1 and CDR2 are SGHKS and YYEKEE (reference sequence).

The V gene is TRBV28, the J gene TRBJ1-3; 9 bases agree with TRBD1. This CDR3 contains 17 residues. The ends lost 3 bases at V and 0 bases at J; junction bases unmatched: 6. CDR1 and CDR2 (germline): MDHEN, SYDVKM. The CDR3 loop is CASSLDRGSASGNTIYF. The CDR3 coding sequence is TGTGCCAGCAGTTTGGACAGGGGTTCCGCCTCTGGAAACACCATATATTTT.

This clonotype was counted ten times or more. The chain's CDR3 is CASSYSRTGSSYGYTF. CDR3 DNA: TGTGCCAGCAGTTACTCGCGGACAGGGTCTAGCTATGGCTACACCTTC. This chain links TRBV6-5 with TRBJ1-2; 8 bases fit TRBD1. The junction had 7 bases not matched to a gene; V was cut back by 0 bases and J by 4 bases. The CDR3 is made up of 16 amino acids. Germline V gene data show CDR1 as MNHEY and CDR2 as SVGAGI.

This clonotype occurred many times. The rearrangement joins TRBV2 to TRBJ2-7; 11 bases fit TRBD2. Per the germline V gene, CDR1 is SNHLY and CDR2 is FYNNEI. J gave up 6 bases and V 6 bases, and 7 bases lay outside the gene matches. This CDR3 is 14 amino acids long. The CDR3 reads CASRPTSGRAEQYF. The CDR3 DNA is TGTGCCAGCAGACCCACTAGCGGGAGAGCCGAGCAGTACTTC.

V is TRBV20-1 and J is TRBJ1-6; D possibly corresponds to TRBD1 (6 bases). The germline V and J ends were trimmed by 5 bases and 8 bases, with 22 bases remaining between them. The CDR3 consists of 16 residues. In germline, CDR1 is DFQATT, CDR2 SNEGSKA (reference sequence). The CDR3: CSAAQASQGIDSPLHF. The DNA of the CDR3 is TGCAGTGCTGCCCAGGCCTCTCAGGGGATCGATTCACCCCTCCACTTT.